This T cell receptor (beta chain) was profiled in a study of blood T cell repertoires in COVID-19. About the study: Donors in the United States, Italy and Spain gave samples during acute or convalescent COVID-19. Sources were T cells, B-cell-depleted T cells, or PBMCs; the material itself was cDNA or gDNA.

Using immunoSEQ multiplex PCR, the repertoire was profiled, and TCRdb retains in-frame clones only, with some absent. The repertoire includes under 400,000 clones, 89% of them detected once, and 3.9% sits in the top ten. V gave up 0 bases and J gave up 1 base; unmatched junction bases: 5. Germline-derived CDR1 and CDR2 are SGHRS and YFSETQ. This CDR3 has 17 residues. Seattle participants joined during active infection and were tracked over time. Sequencing was performed on peripheral blood. The sequence derives from a woman aged 60-75 years with COVID-19, enrolled during active disease. This chain links TRBV5-1 with TRBJ2-2; TRBD1 aligns across 8 bases. CDR3 region: CASSLATRGRNTGELFF. Written as DNA, the CDR3 is TGCGCCAGCAGCTTGGCCACCAGGGGGCGGAACACCGGGGAGCTGTTTTTT.